This TCR beta chain was identified during a study of T cell responses to AZD1222 COVID-19 vaccine. Germline-derived CDR1 and CDR2 are SGHNT and YENEEA. This CDR3 has 13 residues. After removal of 5 bases from V and 5 bases from J, the junction contained 5 bases not matched to a gene. Measured with immunoSEQ multiplex PCR; TCRdb has only the in-frame clones, and not every one. The table lists 100,000 to 150,000 clones, 70% to 90% of them singletons. The sequences come from peripheral blood, collected on day 0 of AZD1222 vaccination. The TCR originated in an adult in good health. This chain uses TRBV11-3 with TRBJ1-2; 7 bases line up with TRBD1. The CDR3 DNA is TGTGCCAGCAGCCCAGGCAGGGGGTATGGCTACACCTTC. Amino acid sequence: CASSPGRGYGYTF.